This TCR beta chain emerged from a study of blood T cell repertoires in COVID-19. Across the whole study: Acute-phase and convalescent COVID-19 samples originated in the United States, Italy and Spain.

Sequencing used immunoSEQ multiplex PCR; TCRdb keeps in-frame clones, though not all of them. The sample lists roughly 50,000 clones; around nine tenths were seen once. This TCR derives from a man aged 50 to 59 with acute or convalescent COVID-19. Sequenced sample: peripheral blood.

For the CDR3, the DNA is TGTGCCAGCTCACCACAACGGGGGGGGGAGAACACTGAAGCTTTCTTT. Translation: CASSPQRGGENTEAFF. The chain carries TRBV18 and TRBJ1-1; D may be TRBD1 (5 bases). Germline CDR1 reads KGHSH; CDR2 reads LQKENI. CDR3 length: 16 amino acids. V lost 1 base and J 1 base, leaving 13 bases between the germline ends.